This T cell receptor beta chain originates from a study of T cell responses to AZD1222 COVID-19 vaccine. Losses at the gene ends were 2 bases for V and 0 bases for J; bases not matched to a gene: 6. Per the germline V gene, CDR1 is KGHDR and CDR2 is SFDVKD. The CDR3 covers 16 residues. Details on this clone: Its specificity is unknown.

Study-level results: Samples come after the peak T cell response, not at day 14. Spike-specific TCR breadth and depth went up after people got two AZD1222 doses. Unmutated variant regions are reportedly the target of nearly half of TCRs that are spike-specific. With dominance at 160-218 and 743-854, vaccine-associated CD4 TCRs spanned spike.

The repertoire was sequenced with immunoSEQ multiplex PCR; TCRdb's copy has only in-frame clones and lacks some. This table has fewer than 120,000 clones, over 75% appearing once. This chain connects TRBV24-1 to TRBJ2-7; 7 bases fit TRBD1. The sequence derives from an adult in good health. This sample comprised peripheral blood, obtained on day 0 of AZD1222 vaccination. In nucleotides, the CDR3 is TGTGCCACCAGTGATTCGGGACAGCTGAGCTCCTACGAGCAGTACTTC. Translated: CATSDSGQLSSYEQYF.